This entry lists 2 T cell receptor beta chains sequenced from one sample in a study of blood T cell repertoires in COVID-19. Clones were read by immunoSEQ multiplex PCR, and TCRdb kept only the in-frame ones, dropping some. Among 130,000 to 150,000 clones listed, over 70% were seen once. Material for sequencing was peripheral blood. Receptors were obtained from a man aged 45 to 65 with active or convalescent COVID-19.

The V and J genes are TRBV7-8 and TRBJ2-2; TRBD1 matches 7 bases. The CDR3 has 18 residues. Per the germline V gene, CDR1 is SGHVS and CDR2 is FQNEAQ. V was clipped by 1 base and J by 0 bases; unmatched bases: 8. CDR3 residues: CASSLVGVGTANTGELFF. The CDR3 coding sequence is TGTGCCAGCAGCTTAGTCGGGGTGGGGACAGCGAACACCGGGGAGCTGTTTTTT.

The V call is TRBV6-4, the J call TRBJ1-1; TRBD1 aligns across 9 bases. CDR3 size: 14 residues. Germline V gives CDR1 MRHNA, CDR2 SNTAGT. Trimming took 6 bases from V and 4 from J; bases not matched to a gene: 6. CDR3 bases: TGTGCCAGCAGGCCCCAGACAGGGGGCACTGAAGCTTTCTTT. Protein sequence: CASRPQTGGTEAFF.